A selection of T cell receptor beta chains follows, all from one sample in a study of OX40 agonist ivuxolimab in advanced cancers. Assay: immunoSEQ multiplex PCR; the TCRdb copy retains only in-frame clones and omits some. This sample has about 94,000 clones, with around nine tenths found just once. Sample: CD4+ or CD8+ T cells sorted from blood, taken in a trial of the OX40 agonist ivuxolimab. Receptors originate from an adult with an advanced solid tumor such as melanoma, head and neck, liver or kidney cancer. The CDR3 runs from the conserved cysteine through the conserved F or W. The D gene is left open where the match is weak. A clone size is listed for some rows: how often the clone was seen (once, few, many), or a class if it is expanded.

CDR3 DNA: TGTGCCAGCAGCTTAGGGAGGGAGGGCTCCTACGAGCAGTACTTC
CDR3 protein: CASSLGREGSYEQYF
CDR3 length: 15
V gene: TRBV7-9
clone size: -
J gene: TRBJ2-7
D gene: TRBD2

CDR3 DNA: TGTGCCAGCAGCTTGGCAGATAACTCTGGAAACACCATATATTTT
CDR3 protein: CASSLADNSGNTIYF
CDR3 length: 15
V gene: TRBV5-8
clone size: -
J gene: TRBJ1-3
D gene: -

CDR3 DNA: TGTGCCAGCAGTTCCTCGGGACACCTTGGAGATACGCAGTATTTT
CDR3 protein: CASSSSGHLGDTQYF
CDR3 length: 15
V gene: TRBV7-2
clone size: -
J gene: TRBJ2-3
D gene: -

CDR3 DNA: TGTGCCAGCAGTTACTCGACGGGACTCGTTAATGAAAAACTGTTTTTT
CDR3 protein: CASSYSTGLVNEKLFF
CDR3 length: 16
V gene: TRBV6-5
clone size: -
J gene: TRBJ1-4
D gene: -

CDR3 DNA: TGTGCCAGCAGCTTAGCTTTGGACAGGCTCTACGAGCAGTACTTC
CDR3 protein: CASSLALDRLYEQYF
CDR3 length: 15
V gene: TRBV11-2
clone size: -
J gene: TRBJ2-7
D gene: TRBD1

CDR3 DNA: TGTGCCAGCAGTGGATACGAGCAGTACTTC
CDR3 protein: CASSGYEQYF
CDR3 length: 10
V gene: TRBV6-5
clone size: -
J gene: TRBJ2-7
D gene: -

CDR3 DNA: TGTGCCAGCAGTCCCCTTAGCAATCAGCCCCAGCATTTT
CDR3 protein: CASSPLSNQPQHF
CDR3 length: 13
V gene: TRBV27
clone size: few
J gene: TRBJ1-5
D gene: -

CDR3 DNA: TGTGCCAGGACAGGGGATGAGCAGTTCTTC
CDR3 protein: CARTGDEQFF
CDR3 length: 10
V gene: TRBV19
clone size: -
J gene: TRBJ2-1
D gene: TRBD1

CDR3 DNA: TGTGCCAGCAGCTTATCCCCTTCTAATCTTTTGGGTACCGGGACTTATACGCAGTATTTT
CDR3 protein: CASSLSPSNLLGTGTYTQYF
CDR3 length: 20
V gene: TRBV7-7
clone size: -
J gene: TRBJ2-3
D gene: -

CDR3 DNA: TGTGCCAGCAGTGTAAGGGTAGGTCAGCCCCAGCATTTT
CDR3 protein: CASSVRVGQPQHF
CDR3 length: 13
V gene: TRBV2
clone size: -
J gene: TRBJ1-5
D gene: -

CDR3 DNA: TGTGCCAGCAGTTACCAAGCGGGGGGGCCAGATACGCAGTATTTT
CDR3 protein: CASSYQAGGPDTQYF
CDR3 length: 15
V gene: TRBV6-6
clone size: -
J gene: TRBJ2-3
D gene: TRBD2

CDR3 DNA: TGCAGCGTCCGTGGACAGGGGGCAATTTCTGAAGCTTTCTTT
CDR3 protein: CSVRGQGAISEAFF
CDR3 length: 14
V gene: TRBV29-1
clone size: few
J gene: TRBJ1-1
D gene: TRBD1

CDR3 DNA: TGTGCCAGCTCACCAAGACAGGGGAGGGACGGTGAGCAGTTCTTC
CDR3 protein: CASSPRQGRDGEQFF
CDR3 length: 15
V gene: TRBV18
clone size: -
J gene: TRBJ2-1
D gene: -

CDR3 DNA: TGTGCCAGTAGTCCGCGGTTGGGGGAGCAGTACTTC
CDR3 protein: CASSPRLGEQYF
CDR3 length: 12
V gene: TRBV19
clone size: -
J gene: TRBJ2-7
D gene: -

CDR3 DNA: TGTGCCAGCAGTCCCGCCGGGGGGGGCGGGGAGCTGTTTTTT
CDR3 protein: CASSPAGGGGELFF
CDR3 length: 14
V gene: TRBV2
clone size: -
J gene: TRBJ2-2
D gene: TRBD2

CDR3 DNA: TGTGCCAGCAGTGACAGGGGAATGGCGAACACTGAAGCTTTCTTT
CDR3 protein: CASSDRGMANTEAFF
CDR3 length: 15
V gene: TRBV6-1
clone size: -
J gene: TRBJ1-1
D gene: -